Only a few counts were recorded for the clone carrying this T cell receptor beta chain. Its target is unknown. Sample treatment: 15 to 20 received Ad26.COV2.S at low or high dose, single or two shots; several received placebo; per-sample allocation not given. All samples were drawn on day 63, counting from the first vaccine or placebo injection. This CDR3 comprises 16 residues. Looked up from germline, CDR1 is SGHVS and CDR2 is FNYEAQ. V gave up 5 bases and J gave up 4 bases; unmatched junction bases: 7. The assay was immunoSEQ multiplex PCR, and TCRdb's table has in-frame clones only and misses some. The table shows roughly 380,000 clones, with approximately 85% occurring only once. The data belong to a study of Ad26.COV2.S vaccination and SARS-CoV-2 variants. Points from the study as a whole: Spike-specific responses of CD8+ and CD4+ T cells were reported to display substantial breadth after vaccination.

The sequence derives from a person between 18 and 65 years old who received the Ad26.COV2.S COVID-19 vaccine or a placebo. The gene calls are TRBV7-6 and TRBJ2-1, with TRBD2 identical over 11 bases. This material consisted of peripheral blood, taken in a trial of Ad26.COV2.S vaccine versus placebo. This chain's CDR3 is CASSAIAGGFYNEQFF. The CDR3 coding sequence is TGTGCCAGCAGCGCTATAGCGGGAGGGTTTTACAATGAGCAGTTCTTC. The variable domain in full, with the rest retrieved from reference TRBV7-6 and TRBJ2-1, is GAGVSQSPRYKVTKRGQDVALRCDPISGHVSLYWYRQALGQGPEFLTYFNYEAQQDKSGLPNDRFSAERPEGSISTLTIQRTEQRDSAMYRCASSAIAGGFYNEQFFGPGTRLTVL.